At least ten counts were recorded for the clone carrying this T cell receptor beta chain. Its antigen is still unknown. One entry per CDR3 protein results from TCRdb running MiXCR on the 5' RACE reads. The repertoire holds about 66,000 distinct CDR3 sequences, around 4.8% seen once, with 2% to 2.5% in the top ten. The sample belongs to a study of neurological immune-mediated disorders. Study-level results: The greatest TCR clonal expansion occurred in HTLV-1-associated myelopathy and the least in multiple sclerosis, which fell below healthy controls. The repertoires of 18 of 34 multiple sclerosis patients were placed by phylogenetic grouping in a single related-CDR3 cluster, which may be a signature.

J lost 1 base, V lost 2 bases, and 4 bases had no gene match. Looked up from germline, CDR1 is SGHTA and CDR2 is FQGNSA. The CDR3 contains 16 residues. The sample was PBMCs. This sequence joins TRBV7-2 and TRBJ2-2, with 7 positions matching TRBD1. The clonotype comes from a woman in her seventies with multiple sclerosis. DNA of the CDR3: TGTGCCAGCAGCTTAACGGGACAGCTGAACACCGGGGAGCTGTTTTTT. Protein product: CASSLTGQLNTGELFF.